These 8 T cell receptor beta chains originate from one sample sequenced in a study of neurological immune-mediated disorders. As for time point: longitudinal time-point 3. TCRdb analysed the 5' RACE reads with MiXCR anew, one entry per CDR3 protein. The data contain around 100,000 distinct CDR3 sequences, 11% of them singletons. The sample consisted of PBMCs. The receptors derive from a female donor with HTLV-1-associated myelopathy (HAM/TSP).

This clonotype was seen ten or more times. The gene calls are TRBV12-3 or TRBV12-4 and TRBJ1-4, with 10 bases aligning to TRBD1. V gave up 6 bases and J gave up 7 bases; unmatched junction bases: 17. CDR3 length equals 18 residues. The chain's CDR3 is CASRRRDRGLRLGEKLFF. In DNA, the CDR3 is TGTGCCAGCAGGCGCCGGGACAGGGGATTAAGGCTTGGTGAAAAACTGTTTTTT.

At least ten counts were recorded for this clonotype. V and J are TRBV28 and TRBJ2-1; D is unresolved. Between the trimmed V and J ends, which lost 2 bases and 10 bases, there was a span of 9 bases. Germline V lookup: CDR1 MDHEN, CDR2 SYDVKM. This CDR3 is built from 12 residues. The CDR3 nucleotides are TGTGCCAGCAGTTTACCCGTAGGGGAGCAGTTCTTC. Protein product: CASSLPVGEQFF.

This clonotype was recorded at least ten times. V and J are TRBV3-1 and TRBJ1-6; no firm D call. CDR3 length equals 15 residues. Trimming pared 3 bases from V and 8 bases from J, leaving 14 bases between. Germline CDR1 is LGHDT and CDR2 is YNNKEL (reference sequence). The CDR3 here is CASSHIVRRDSPLHF. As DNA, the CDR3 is TGTGCCAGCAGCCATATCGTCAGGAGAGATTCACCCCTCCACTTT.

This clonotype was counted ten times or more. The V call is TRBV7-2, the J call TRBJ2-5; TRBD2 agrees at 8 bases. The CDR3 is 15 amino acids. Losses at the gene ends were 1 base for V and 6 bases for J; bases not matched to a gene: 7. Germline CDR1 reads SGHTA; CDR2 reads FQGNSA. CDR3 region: CASSLGGSGEKTQYF. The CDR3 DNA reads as TGTGCCAGCAGCTTAGGTGGTAGCGGGGAGAAGACCCAGTACTTC.

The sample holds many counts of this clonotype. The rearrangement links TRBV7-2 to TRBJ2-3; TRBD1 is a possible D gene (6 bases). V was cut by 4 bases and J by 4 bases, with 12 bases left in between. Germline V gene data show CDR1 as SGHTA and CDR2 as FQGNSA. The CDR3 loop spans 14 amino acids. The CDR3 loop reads CASSSAGVPDTQYF. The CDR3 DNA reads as TGTGCCAGCAGCTCCGCAGGGGTTCCAGATACGCAGTATTTT.

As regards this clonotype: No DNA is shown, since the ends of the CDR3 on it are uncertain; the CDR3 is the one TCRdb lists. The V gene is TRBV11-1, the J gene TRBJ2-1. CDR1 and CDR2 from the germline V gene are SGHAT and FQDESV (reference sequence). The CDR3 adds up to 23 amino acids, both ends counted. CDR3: CASSFYICSARSYDGSSYNEQFF.

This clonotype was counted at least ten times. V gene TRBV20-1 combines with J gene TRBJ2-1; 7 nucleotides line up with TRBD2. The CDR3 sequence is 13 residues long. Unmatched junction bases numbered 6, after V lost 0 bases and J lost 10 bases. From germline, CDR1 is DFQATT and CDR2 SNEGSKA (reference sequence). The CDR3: CSARDGIAGEQFF. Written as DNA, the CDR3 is TGCAGTGCTAGAGACGGAATAGCGGGCGAGCAGTTCTTC.

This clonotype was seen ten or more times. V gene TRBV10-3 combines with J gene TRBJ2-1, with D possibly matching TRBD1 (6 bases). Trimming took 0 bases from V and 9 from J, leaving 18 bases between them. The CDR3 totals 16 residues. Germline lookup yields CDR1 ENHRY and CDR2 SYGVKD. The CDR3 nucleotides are TGTGCCATCAGTGAGTCCAACCAAGGACAGAGAGGTGAGCAGTTCTTC. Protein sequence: CAISESNQGQRGEQFF.